A selection of T cell receptor beta chains follows, all from one sample in a study of Graves' ophthalmopathy and Graves' hyperthyroidism. TCRdb called the multiplex PCR reads again in MiXCR, with one record for every CDR3 protein. The profile covers hundreds of thousands of distinct CDR3 sequences, with approximately 21% appearing a single time and 2.5% to 3.5% taken by the ten largest. The sample consisted of peripheral blood. Every receptor here comes from a woman between 18 and 29 years old with stable Graves' hyperthyroidism. The CDR3 runs from the conserved cysteine through the conserved F or W. D genes are given only for firm matches. Not every row has a clone size; where given, it reads once, few, many or a size class.

abundance | d_gene | j_gene | v_gene | CDR3nt | CDR3aa
- | - | TRBJ2-7 | TRBV4-1 | TGCGCCAGCAGCCCAAGCGGACAGTACGAGCAGTACTTC | CASSPSGQYEQYF
many | - | TRBJ1-2 | TRBV12-3/TRBV12-4 | TGTGCCAGCAGTTTAGTAGCCGACTATGGCTACACCTTC | CASSLVADYGYTF
many | - | TRBJ1-1 | TRBV12-3/TRBV12-4 | TGTGCCAGCAGTTTAGGACGCTCCGAAGCTTTCTTT | CASSLGRSEAFF
many | - | TRBJ1-2 | TRBV12-3/TRBV12-4 | TGTGCCAGCAGTACGCGGGGCTATGGCTACACCTTC | CASSTRGYGYTF
many | - | TRBJ1-3 | TRBV12-5 | TGTGCTAGTGGTTTAGGGGACCGAACCCAACCCTGCTCTGGAAACACCATATATTTT | CASGLGDRTQPCSGNTIYF
many | TRBD2 | TRBJ2-7 | TRBV2 | TGTGCCAGCAGCGACAGACTAGCGGGAGGCGGCCCGGAGCAGTACTTC | CASSDRLAGGGPEQYF
- | - | TRBJ2-5 | TRBV14 | TGTGCCAGCAGCCAAGAAAAAGGGACCGACGTCACTTTGACCCAGTACTTC | CASSQEKGTDVTLTQYF
many | - | TRBJ2-5 | TRBV4-2 | TGTGCCAGCAGCCCCGACAGAGCACAAGAGACCCAGTACTTC | CASSPDRAQETQYF
few | TRBD2 | TRBJ2-5 | TRBV5-1 | TGCGCCAGCAGCTTGGTCGGTAGCGGGAGAGGGAGTGCGGAGACCCAGTACTTC | CASSLVGSGRGSAETQYF
many | - | TRBJ2-5 | TRBV2 | TGTGCCAGCAGCGTTGACAGTGGTTTAGAGACCCAGTACTTC | CASSVDSGLETQYF
- | TRBD2 | TRBJ2-7 | TRBV27 | TGTGCCAGCAGTTTTGCTAGCGGGAGAAGGTACGAGCAGTACTTC | CASSFASGRRYEQYF
few | - | TRBJ1-2 | TRBV13 | TGTGCCAGCAGCTACAGACGAACCGCTAACTATGGCTACACCTTC | CASSYRRTANYGYTF
once | TRBD2 | TRBJ2-5 | TRBV12-3/TRBV12-4 | TGTGCCAGCAGTTCCACTAGCGTCGGAGGGGAGACCCAGTACTTC | CASSSTSVGGETQYF
many | - | TRBJ2-7 | TRBV20-1 | TGCAGTGCTAGGGGGATCGCGGCACGGGAGCAGTACTTC | CSARGIAAREQYF
few | - | TRBJ2-7 | TRBV7-2 | TGTGCCAGCAGCTTTCAGGCGTCGGGGGCCTACGAGCAGTACTTC | CASSFQASGAYEQYF
- | TRBD2 | TRBJ2-7 | TRBV28 | TGTGCCAGCAGCTCCCCTGGACTAGCGGGGGAATACGAGCAGTACTTC | CASSSPGLAGEYEQYF
many | - | TRBJ1-1 | TRBV28 | TGTGCCAGCAGCCTGAGTCGAGGGAGCGCTGAAGCTTTCTTT | CASSLSRGSAEAFF
many | - | TRBJ1-1 | TRBV6-5 | TGTGCCAGCAGTTACTCGTGGGGTTCAAGGAACACTGAAGCTTTCTTT | CASSYSWGSRNTEAFF
many | TRBD1 | TRBJ2-7 | TRBV20-1 | TGCAGTGCTAGCGAGGACAGGACCTCCTACGAGCAGTACTTC | CSASEDRTSYEQYF
many | - | TRBJ2-2 | TRBV28 | TGTGCCAGCAGTGGAGGCAGGGCGGTCGCCGGGGAGCTGTTTTTT | CASSGGRAVAGELFF
many | TRBD1 | TRBJ1-2 | TRBV6-1 | TGTGCCAGCAGCTTGGACAGGGGTGAAGGAAGCTATGGCTACACCTTC | CASSLDRGEGSYGYTF
- | - | TRBJ2-2 | TRBV12-3/TRBV12-4 | TGTGCCAGCAGTCCCCGTACGGGCCCCACCGGGGAGCTGTTTTTT | CASSPRTGPTGELFF
many | - | TRBJ2-7 | TRBV29-1 | TGCAGCCCACCCGACCACACCTACGAGCAGTACTTC | CSPPDHTYEQYF
many | - | TRBJ2-7 | TRBV25-1 | TGTGCCAGCAGTGAATGGGGCAGTACCTACGAGCAGTACTTC | CASSEWGSTYEQYF
few | - | TRBJ1-1 | TRBV7-8 | TGTGCCAGCAGCTATAGGGGGGGGGTTGCTGAAGCTTTCTTT | CASSYRGGVAEAFF
many | - | TRBJ2-7 | TRBV20-1 | TGCAGTGCTAGCGGGGCCAGAAACTACGAGCAGTACTTC | CSASGARNYEQYF
- | - | TRBJ1-1 | TRBV12-3/TRBV12-4 | TGTGCCAGCAGTTACCTAGGACAGTCGAACACTGAAGCTTGTTTT | CASSYLGQSNTEACF
- | - | TRBJ1-1 | TRBV6-1 | TGTGCCAGCATGGCACAGCTAAACACTGAAGCTTTCTTT | CASMAQLNTEAFF
- | - | TRBJ1-1 | TRBV6-2/TRBV6-3 | TGTGCCAGCAGTTACCTAACTAACACTGAAGCTTTCTTT | CASSYLTNTEAFF
many | - | TRBJ1-5 | TRBV12-3/TRBV12-4 | TGTGCCAGCAGTTTGGGTCAGGCGTTCAATCAGCCCCAGCATTTT | CASSLGQAFNQPQHF
many | - | TRBJ2-7 | TRBV2 | TGTGCCAGCAACGGCGGGGCAGAGTACGAGCAGTACTTC | CASNGGAEYEQYF
many | - | TRBJ2-7 | TRBV2 | TGTGCCAGCAGTGAAGCCTTTTACCAGGTCATCGAGCAGTACTTC | CASSEAFYQVIEQYF
- | - | TRBJ2-6 | TRBV28 | TGTGCCAGCAGTTCGATAAAAGGGAGGCAAATGGAGGCCAACGTCCTGACTTTC | CASSSIKGRQMEANVLTF
many | - | TRBJ2-2 | TRBV11-2 | TGTGCCAGCAGTTTTGTCGGCGGGCTGAACACCGGGGAGCTGTTTTTT | CASSFVGGLNTGELFF
many | - | TRBJ2-5 | TRBV4-1 | TGCGCCAGCAGCGATGGCGGGACTGGGTTTTGGGAGACCCAGTACTTC | CASSDGGTGFWETQYF
many | - | TRBJ1-2 | TRBV9 | TGTGCCAGCAGCCCCCCGGCCCTGTATGGCTACACCTTC | CASSPPALYGYTF